Listed here are 14 T cell receptor beta chains from one sample, sequenced in a study of beta chain features in type 1 diabetes. Findings and limits, study-wide: When Type 1 diabetes patients were examined, their TCRB CDR3s proved moderately but significantly shorter in all four CD4+ subsets.

These receptors lack a known antigen. The study reverse transcribed the entire isolated RNA, so it sequenced expressed TCRB transcripts. Some clones are missing from TCRdb's copy, which holds only in-frame ones; the method was immunoSEQ multiplex PCR. The repertoire includes more than 250,000 clones, roughly 24% of them detected once, and around 0.013% sits in the top ten. The sequenced sample consisted of naive CD4+ T cells from blood. These receptors were obtained from a woman aged 30 to 39 with type 1 diabetes.

This clone was seen a few times. The CDR3 DNA follows: TGTGCCAGCAGCTTAACAGGGGTGGATGAGCAGTTCTTC. Translated: CASSLTGVDEQFF. V is TRBV7-3 and J is TRBJ2-1, with D perhaps TRBD1 (5 bases). The V gene's germline CDR1 is SGHTA and CDR2 FQGTGA. Trimming left V 0 bases short and J 8 bases short, with 8 bases between. The CDR3 extends over 13 amino acids.

This rearrangement joins TRBV6-1 to TRBJ2-3, with a weak D call TRBD2 (6 bases). The CDR3 consists of 13 residues. Trimming left V 7 bases short and J 2 bases short, with 10 bases between. Germline V CDR1 and CDR2: MNHNS, SASEGT. The CDR3, as DNA: TGTGCCAGCAAAGGAGGGAACACAGATACGCAGTATTTT. Amino acids: CASKGGNTDTQYF.

The chain is built from TRBV5-4 and TRBJ1-1; D remains ambiguous. The CDR3 spans 15 residues. CDR1 SGHNT and CDR2 YYREEE come from the germline V gene (reference sequence). Trimming left V 4 bases short and J 0 bases short, with 13 bases between. CDR3 sequence: CASSLPAGMNTEAFF. DNA of the CDR3: TGTGCCAGCAGCCTGCCGGCAGGCATGAACACTGAAGCTTTCTTT.

This clone was detected a few times. This sequence joins TRBV7-8 and TRBJ2-1; a possible D gene is TRBD2 (6 bases). Germline V gene data show CDR1 as SGHVS and CDR2 as FQNEAQ. The V and J ends lost 0 bases and 0 bases respectively, with 12 bases between them. There are 17 residues in the CDR3. The CDR3 bases are TGTGCCAGCAGCTTAGCGCAGGCGGGGAGCTCCTACAATGAGCAGTTCTTC. This encodes CASSLAQAGSSYNEQFF.

The chain recombines TRBV11-2 with TRBJ2-5, with TRBD2 matching 7 bases. Losses at the gene ends were 0 bases for V and 5 bases for J; bases not matched to a gene: 6. This CDR3 has 15 amino acids. Per germline, CDR1 SGHAT and CDR2 FQNNGV. CDR3 nucleotide sequence: TGTGCCAGCAGCTTAGACCCCATGGGGGGGGAGACCCAGTACTTC. It yields the protein CASSLDPMGGETQYF.

The chain employs TRBV29-1 and TRBJ2-5, with 11 nucleotides matching TRBD1. V gave up 6 bases and J gave up 5 bases; unmatched junction bases: 5. This CDR3 contains 13 residues. The germline CDR1 and CDR2 sequences are SQVTM and ANQGSEA. The CDR3 coding sequence is TGCAGCGTGCCGGGACAGGGGGTTGAGACCCAGTACTTC. This translates into CSVPGQGVETQYF.

This clone was counted between two and nine times. The chain employs TRBV5-1 and TRBJ2-1; 10 positions agree with TRBD2. V lost 0 bases, J lost 7 bases, and 10 bases stayed unmatched. The CDR3 loop spans 17 amino acids. The germline gives CDR1 SGHRS, CDR2 YFSETQ. The CDR3 nucleotides read TGCGCCAGCAGCTTGGCCTCGCTAGCGGGAGCGCGGAATGAGCAGTTCTTC. Translation: CASSLASLAGARNEQFF.

This clone has only a few counts. The chain joins TRBV28 to TRBJ2-7, with a possible D match to TRBD2 (5 bases). This CDR3 contains 15 residues. The V end lost 5 bases, the J end lost 0 bases, and 14 bases lay between the germline ends. Germline CDR1 MDHEN, CDR2 SYDVKM. This CDR3 reads CASSLVGAPSYEQYF. Written as DNA, the CDR3 is TGTGCCAGCAGTCTAGTGGGAGCCCCCTCCTACGAGCAGTACTTC.

This clone was observed a handful of times. This chain uses TRBV7-9 with TRBJ2-7; D is possibly TRBD2 (6 bases). The CDR3 contains 14 residues. In germline, CDR1 is SEHNR, CDR2 FQNEAQ (reference sequence). V lost 5 bases and J lost 5, with 16 bases in between. The CDR3 DNA is TGTGCCAGCAGCGGGAGGCTTACTTTCGACGAGCAGTACTTC. This sequence encodes CASSGRLTFDEQYF.

This clone was counted between two and nine times. V is TRBV5-1 and J is TRBJ2-5; 15 bases are shared with TRBD2. CDR3 length: 16 residues. V lost 2 bases to trimming and J lost 5 bases; unmatched junction nucleotides: 4. Germline V gives CDR1 SGHRS, CDR2 YFSETQ. The CDR3 here is CASSFGLAGGPETQYF. CDR3 bases: TGCGCCAGCAGCTTCGGACTAGCGGGAGGGCCGGAGACCCAGTACTTC.

This clone was picked up a small number of times. The V call is TRBV28, the J call TRBJ1-1; D ambiguous. This CDR3 has 11 residues. Germline loops: CDR1 MDHEN, CDR2 SYDVKM. Trimming took off 5 bases at V and 10 bases at J, with 11 bases between the two ends. CDR3 loop: CASSLFPPAFF. The CDR3 DNA is TGTGCCAGCAGTCTTTTCCCCCCAGCTTTCTTT.

The genes are TRBV5-1 and TRBJ1-1; D remains unclear. The germline V and J ends were trimmed by 4 bases and 1 base, with 11 bases remaining between them. Germline CDR1 reads SGHRS; CDR2 reads YFSETQ. The CDR3 consists of 14 residues. The CDR3 protein is CASSTQTWNTEAFF. CDR3 DNA sequence: TGCGCCAGCAGCACCCAGACATGGAACACTGAAGCTTTCTTT.

This CDR3 is CSVEDRTGTYEQYF. CDR3 nucleotide sequence: TGCAGCGTTGAAGACCGGACAGGGACCTACGAGCAGTACTTC. The V call is TRBV29-1, the J call TRBJ2-7; the match to TRBD1 covers 8 bases. Trimming took 0 bases from V and 2 from J; bases not matched to a gene: 3. The CDR3 length is 14 residues. Germline CDR1 is SQVTM and CDR2 is ANQGSEA.

This chain joins TRBV7-9 and TRBJ1-5; D not resolved. The germline gives CDR1 SEHNR, CDR2 FQNEAQ (reference sequence). The length of the CDR3 is 14 residues. Trimming pared 1 base from V and 3 bases from J, leaving 7 bases between. In DNA form, the CDR3 reads TGTGCCAGCAGCTTAGGTAACAACAATCAGCCCCAGCATTTT. Its translation is CASSLGNNNQPQHF.